This T cell receptor (beta chain) was sequenced in a study of patients and donors after allogeneic stem cell transplantation. TCRdb reanalysed the RT-PCR reads using MiXCR and keeps one entry per CDR3 protein. The sample shows about 25,000 distinct CDR3 sequences, about 42% of them seen only once. V lost 4 bases, J lost 4 bases, and 12 bases lay in between. The CDR3 covers 14 residues. The germline V gene encodes CDR1 KGHDR and CDR2 SFDVKD. This clonotype has just a few counts. This rearrangement joins TRBV24-1 to TRBJ1-2; D is uncertain. The sample taken for sequencing was blood, either unsorted or a sorted T cell fraction (not recorded which). The clonotype comes from a human donor who was either an allogeneic HSCT recipient or a stem cell or donor lymphocyte infusion donor (not recorded which). It is not recorded whose cells these are; they may come from a transplant donor. The CDR3 DNA reads TGTGCCACCAGTGACACGCGTGCTGGCTATGGCTACACCTTC. Translation: CATSDTRAGYGYTF.